A selection of T cell receptor beta chains follows, all from one sample in a study of T cell responses to AZD1222 COVID-19 vaccine. Method: immunoSEQ multiplex PCR; TCRdb's copy keeps in-frame clones and lacks some. Counted here are about 220,000 clones, 85% to 95% occurring once; the ten biggest clones make up approximately 1%. This sample comprised peripheral blood, obtained on day 0 of MenACWY control vaccination. All receptors derive from an adult in good health. Both conserved end residues are trimmed from each CDR3. The order of the fields is J gene, V gene, CDR3 protein.

J: TRBJ2-7; V: TRBV28; CDR3: ASSLRSITYEQY
J: TRBJ1-2; V: TRBV30; CDR3: AWSARGVEGYT
J: TRBJ2-6; V: TRBV19; CDR3: ASSMPGANVLT
J: TRBJ1-5; V: TRBV2; CDR3: ASSEIRWGGYQPQH
J: TRBJ1-1; V: TRBV27; CDR3: ASREFRYTEAF
J: TRBJ1-1; V: TRBV10-2; CDR3: ASSEPGRLAEAF
J: TRBJ1-3; V: TRBV18; CDR3: ASSPGVGDLTIY
J: TRBJ1-2; V: TRBV18; CDR3: ASSPSDSSGGYT
J: TRBJ2-1; V: TRBV30; CDR3: AWSVSSGFYNEQF
J: TRBJ1-1; V: TRBV12-3/TRBV12-4; CDR3: ASSLARSTEAF
J: TRBJ2-3; V: TRBV9; CDR3: ASSVLAGVGDTQY
J: TRBJ1-4; V: TRBV12-3/TRBV12-4; CDR3: ASTHGQNEKLF
J: TRBJ1-1; V: TRBV7-9; CDR3: ASSLMGLGSEAF
J: TRBJ1-2; V: TRBV12-3/TRBV12-4; CDR3: ASSSGNYGYT
J: TRBJ1-2; V: TRBV15; CDR3: ATSREGYGYT
J: TRBJ2-2; V: TRBV12-3/TRBV12-4; CDR3: ASSLVRTGELF
J: TRBJ2-7; V: TRBV18; CDR3: ASSQVASGGVSLSYEQY
J: TRBJ1-6; V: TRBV5-1; CDR3: ASSLAISSYNSPLH
J: TRBJ1-2; V: TRBV6-5; CDR3: ASWGGSPEYYGYT
J: TRBJ1-1; V: TRBV27; CDR3: ASSGQGALMNTEAF
J: TRBJ1-2; V: TRBV27; CDR3: ASSLGRAYGYT
J: TRBJ1-2; V: TRBV12-3/TRBV12-4; CDR3: ASRRQGTDGYT
J: TRBJ1-4; V: TRBV5-6; CDR3: ASSSPGQGALSEKLF
J: TRBJ2-5; V: TRBV7-6; CDR3: ASREGSGGPETQY
J: TRBJ1-2; V: TRBV7-6; CDR3: ASSLSPHISTGYT
J: TRBJ1-4; V: TRBV7-8; CDR3: ASRSWDPPTNEKLF
J: TRBJ1-1; V: TRBV5-5; CDR3: ASSGQPGQSGAAF
J: TRBJ2-7; V: TRBV10-3; CDR3: AISDTSSYEQY
J: TRBJ1-5; V: TRBV10-3; CDR3: ATGTGNQPQH
J: TRBJ1-5; V: TRBV19; CDR3: ASTSTVNQPQH
J: TRBJ1-4; V: TRBV28; CDR3: ASSFTATNEKLF
J: TRBJ1-5; V: TRBV28; CDR3: ASSSAAPPPQH
J: TRBJ1-3; V: TRBV7-8; CDR3: ASSRASRSGNTIY
J: TRBJ1-6; V: TRBV9; CDR3: ASSPGTGKDSPLH
J: TRBJ2-1; V: TRBV18; CDR3: ASSPRDNEYNEQF
J: TRBJ2-1; V: TRBV6-5; CDR3: ASRYWTSGGYNEQF
J: TRBJ1-1; V: TRBV5-1; CDR3: ASRSLQGGTEAF
J: TRBJ2-1; V: TRBV27; CDR3: ASSFRAGASYNEQF
J: TRBJ1-5; V: TRBV19; CDR3: ASRGLETGDLSNQPQH
J: TRBJ1-4; V: TRBV19; CDR3: ASKPPGAGEKLF
J: TRBJ1-2; V: TRBV10-3; CDR3: AITTEGSAYGYT
J: TRBJ1-6; V: TRBV5-4; CDR3: ASRTGQGALGSGSPLH
J: TRBJ1-5; V: TRBV27; CDR3: ATARARGQPQH
J: TRBJ1-2; V: TRBV5-1; CDR3: ASSRDRGSGYT
J: TRBJ1-2; V: TRBV15; CDR3: ATSKGVVYGYT
J: TRBJ1-3; V: TRBV4-1; CDR3: ASSQEYRGRGGGNTIY